This is a list of T cell receptor beta chains from one sample in a study of T cell responses to AZD1222 COVID-19 vaccine. Profiling relied on immunoSEQ multiplex PCR, and the TCRdb table lists in-frame clones only, not all of them. The data show some 130,000 clones, 88% seen once. This specimen consisted of peripheral blood, obtained on day 0 of AZD1222 vaccination. Receptors were obtained from an adult in good health. Each CDR3 is given with its conserved first and last residue. Fields, in order: V gene, J gene, D gene, clone size, CDR3 protein, CDR3 DNA. The D gene is left open where the match is weak. Clone size, where shown, is once, few, many, or a class for clones that have expanded.

V: TRBV29-1; J: TRBJ2-3; D: .; size: .; CDR3: CSVEDKTGSTDTQYF; DNA: TGCAGCGTTGAAGATAAAACAGGGAGCACAGATACGCAGTATTTT
V: TRBV18; J: TRBJ2-2; D: TRBD2; size: .; CDR3: CASSPRRDYLEPELFF; DNA: TGTGCCAGCTCACCACGTCGGGACTACCTCGAACCGGAGCTGTTTTTT
V: TRBV9; J: TRBJ1-3; D: .; size: .; CDR3: CASSVVPGSGNTIYF; DNA: TGTGCCAGCAGCGTAGTTCCGGGCTCTGGAAACACCATATATTTT
V: TRBV10-2; J: TRBJ2-2; D: .; size: once; CDR3: CASSEATGRVTGELFF; DNA: TGCGCCAGCAGTGAGGCGACTGGGCGAGTCACCGGGGAGCTGTTTTTT
V: TRBV19; J: TRBJ2-3; D: .; size: once; CDR3: CASSIDIKGIGTDTQYF; DNA: TGTGCCAGTAGTATAGATATTAAGGGGATCGGCACAGATACGCAGTATTTT
V: TRBV19; J: TRBJ1-6; D: .; size: once; CDR3: CASSILQINSPLHF; DNA: TGTGCCAGTAGTATACTGCAGATTAATTCACCCCTCCACTTT
V: TRBV7-2; J: TRBJ2-3; D: .; size: .; CDR3: CASSLEDTQYF; DNA: TGTGCCAGCAGCTTAGAAGATACGCAGTATTTT
V: TRBV6-5; J: TRBJ1-1; D: .; size: .; CDR3: CASSYGFGLLNTEAFF; DNA: TGTGCCAGCAGTTACGGGTTCGGGCTCTTGAACACTGAAGCTTTCTTT
V: TRBV3-1/TRBV3-2; J: TRBJ1-6; D: .; size: .; CDR3: CASSRSETLHF; DNA: TGTGCCAGCAGCCGAAGTGAAACTCTCCACTTT
V: TRBV12-5; J: TRBJ2-2; D: .; size: once; CDR3: CASGSGMGTGELFF; DNA: TGTGCTAGTGGTTCCGGAATGGGCACCGGGGAGCTGTTTTTT
V: TRBV6-1; J: TRBJ2-7; D: TRBD2; size: once; CDR3: CASSEAGTSGGYEQYF; DNA: TGTGCCAGCAGTGAAGCAGGGACTAGCGGGGGGTACGAGCAGTACTTC
V: TRBV5-3; J: TRBJ1-5; D: .; size: .; CDR3: CARSLGQLPSNQPQHF; DNA: TGTGCCAGAAGCCTTGGACAACTACCCAGCAATCAGCCCCAGCATTTT
V: TRBV29-1; J: TRBJ1-1; D: .; size: .; CDR3: CSVVGQLNTEAFF; DNA: TGCAGCGTTGTTGGACAGCTGAACACTGAAGCTTTCTTT
V: TRBV7-8; J: TRBJ2-7; D: .; size: .; CDR3: CASSPFRGGVAYEQYF; DNA: TGTGCCAGCAGCCCCTTCCGAGGGGGGGTGGCCTACGAGCAGTACTTC
V: TRBV5-1; J: TRBJ2-7; D: .; size: .; CDR3: CASRQAGGGRAYEQYF; DNA: TGCGCCAGCAGGCAAGCCGGGGGCGGGAGAGCCTACGAGCAGTACTTC
V: TRBV6-5; J: TRBJ2-3; D: TRBD2; size: .; CDR3: CASSYPTSGRVNTQYF; DNA: TGTGCCAGCAGTTACCCGACTAGCGGGAGGGTAAATACGCAGTATTTT
V: TRBV18; J: TRBJ2-7; D: .; size: .; CDR3: CASSPNPTGFNEQYF; DNA: TGTGCCAGCTCACCAAACCCTACAGGGTTCAACGAGCAGTACTTC
V: TRBV19; J: TRBJ1-4; D: TRBD1; size: .; CDR3: CASRRQGERNEKLFF; DNA: TGTGCCAGTAGGCGACAGGGCGAACGGAATGAAAAACTGTTTTTT
V: TRBV29-1; J: TRBJ1-2; D: .; size: .; CDR3: CSVDRRAYYGYTF; DNA: TGCAGCGTTGATCGGCGAGCCTACTATGGCTACACCTTC
V: TRBV11-2; J: TRBJ1-1; D: .; size: .; CDR3: CASSLFRGSTEAFF; DNA: TGTGCCAGCAGCTTATTTAGAGGCTCCACTGAAGCTTTCTTT
V: TRBV5-4; J: TRBJ2-2; D: .; size: .; CDR3: CASSPGQIANTGELFF; DNA: TGTGCCAGCAGCCCCGGACAGATCGCGAACACCGGGGAGCTGTTTTTT
V: TRBV5-1; J: TRBJ2-7; D: TRBD2; size: .; CDR3: CASSLEVAGEYEQYF; DNA: TGCGCCAGCAGCTTGGAGGTAGCGGGGGAATACGAGCAGTACTTC
V: TRBV19; J: TRBJ2-2; D: .; size: .; CDR3: CASSIDGLSTGELFF; DNA: TGTGCCAGTAGTATAGACGGTTTGAGCACCGGGGAGCTGTTTTTT
V: TRBV10-3; J: TRBJ1-1; D: .; size: .; CDR3: CAISVFFNSPGGNTEAFF; DNA: TGTGCCATCAGTGTGTTCTTTAATTCCCCGGGCGGGAACACTGAAGCTTTCTTT
V: TRBV7-8; J: TRBJ1-1; D: .; size: few; CDR3: CASSLGGEAFF; DNA: TGTGCCAGCAGCTTAGGAGGTGAAGCTTTCTTT
V: TRBV6-2/TRBV6-3; J: TRBJ2-4; D: .; size: .; CDR3: CASSPSSYIQYF; DNA: TGTGCCAGCAGTCCATCTAGTTACATTCAGTACTTC
V: TRBV19; J: TRBJ1-5; D: .; size: .; CDR3: CASSTRTYQPQHF; DNA: TGTGCCAGTAGTACCAGGACTTATCAGCCCCAGCATTTT
V: TRBV27; J: TRBJ2-6; D: .; size: .; CDR3: CASSSQIDTSGANVLTF; DNA: TGTGCCAGCAGTTCACAAATCGACACCTCTGGGGCCAACGTCCTGACTTTC
V: TRBV18; J: TRBJ1-1; D: .; size: .; CDR3: CASSSLSTEAFF; DNA: TGTGCCAGCTCATCCCTATCAACTGAAGCTTTCTTT
V: TRBV19; J: TRBJ1-4; D: .; size: .; CDR3: CASSSFDGGRVEKLFF; DNA: TGTGCCAGTAGTTCTTTCGATGGAGGGCGAGTTGAAAAACTGTTTTTT
V: TRBV2; J: TRBJ1-2; D: .; size: .; CDR3: CASSQDGTNYGYTF; DNA: TGTGCCAGCAGTCAAGACGGCACTAACTATGGCTACACCTTC
V: TRBV14; J: TRBJ2-3; D: TRBD1; size: .; CDR3: CASSPLGQGRKEDTQYF; DNA: TGTGCCAGCAGCCCCCTAGGACAGGGGAGGAAGGAAGATACGCAGTATTTT
V: TRBV12-5; J: TRBJ1-1; D: .; size: .; CDR3: CASGLIRGPEAFF; DNA: TGTGCTAGTGGTTTGATCAGGGGCCCTGAAGCTTTCTTT
V: TRBV6-5; J: TRBJ2-1; D: .; size: .; CDR3: CASTDYNEQFF; DNA: TGTGCCAGCACCGACTACAATGAGCAGTTCTTC
V: TRBV5-6; J: TRBJ2-7; D: TRBD1; size: .; CDR3: CASSPRDRGSEQYF; DNA: TGTGCCAGCAGCCCCCGGGACAGGGGGTCCGAGCAGTACTTC
V: TRBV18; J: TRBJ1-4; D: .; size: .; CDR3: CASSPGYRANEKLFF; DNA: TGTGCCAGCTCACCAGGTTACAGGGCTAATGAAAAACTGTTTTTT
V: TRBV6-6; J: TRBJ2-3; D: .; size: few; CDR3: CASSTRGRDTQYF; DNA: TGTGCCAGCAGTACCCGGGGGCGAGATACGCAGTATTTT
V: TRBV29-1; J: TRBJ1-4; D: .; size: once; CDR3: CSVGSTPNEKLFF; DNA: TGCAGCGTTGGTAGCACCCCTAATGAAAAACTGTTTTTT
V: TRBV15; J: TRBJ2-7; D: .; size: .; CDR3: CATSRQGNEQYF; DNA: TGTGCCACCAGCAGACAGGGTAACGAGCAGTACTTC
V: TRBV6-5; J: TRBJ2-7; D: .; size: once; CDR3: CASSSRDGAYEQYF; DNA: TGTGCCAGCAGTTCCCGGGACGGTGCCTACGAGCAGTACTTC
V: TRBV5-1; J: TRBJ1-4; D: TRBD1; size: .; CDR3: CASSPPTGSNEKLFF; DNA: TGCGCCAGCAGCCCCCCGACAGGGAGTAATGAAAAACTGTTTTTT
V: TRBV4-1; J: TRBJ2-3; D: .; size: .; CDR3: CASSQPQGLTDTQYF; DNA: TGCGCCAGCAGCCAGCCACAGGGCCTCACAGATACGCAGTATTTT
V: TRBV28; J: TRBJ1-1; D: .; size: .; CDR3: CASSLWRARNTEAFF; DNA: TGTGCCAGCAGTTTATGGAGGGCAAGGAACACTGAAGCTTTCTTT
V: TRBV7-8; J: TRBJ1-4; D: .; size: .; CDR3: CASSLGRTTNEKLFF; DNA: TGTGCCAGCAGCTTAGGGCGGACAACTAATGAAAAACTGTTTTTT
V: TRBV20-1; J: TRBJ2-1; D: TRBD2; size: .; CDR3: CSASTGGRGFF; DNA: TGCAGTGCTAGTACGGGAGGACGGGGGTTCTTC
V: TRBV6-5; J: TRBJ1-1; D: TRBD1; size: .; CDR3: CASSYYGQGNTEAFF; DNA: TGTGCCAGCAGTTACTACGGACAGGGGAACACTGAAGCTTTCTTT
V: TRBV2; J: TRBJ2-2; D: TRBD2; size: .; CDR3: CASRSGTSGTGELFF; DNA: TGTGCCAGCAGGTCCGGGACTAGCGGCACCGGGGAGCTGTTTTTT
V: TRBV7-3; J: TRBJ2-3; D: .; size: once; CDR3: CASSSGPSRTDTQYF; DNA: TGTGCCAGCAGCTCAGGACCCAGTCGGACAGATACGCAGTATTTT
V: TRBV7-2; J: TRBJ2-1; D: TRBD2; size: .; CDR3: CASSVHRTSGSVDEQFF; DNA: TGTGCCAGCAGCGTACATAGGACTAGCGGGAGTGTCGATGAGCAGTTCTTC
V: TRBV9; J: TRBJ1-4; D: .; size: once; CDR3: CASSPRAALDEKLFF; DNA: TGTGCCAGCAGCCCCCGGGCAGCTTTGGATGAAAAACTGTTTTTT
V: TRBV6-5; J: TRBJ2-7; D: .; size: .; CDR3: CASSYSSRQGNYEQYF; DNA: TGTGCCAGCAGTTACTCCTCTCGGCAAGGGAACTACGAGCAGTACTTC
V: TRBV18; J: TRBJ2-7; D: .; size: .; CDR3: CASSPKGRGRGYSLQQYF; DNA: TGTGCCAGCTCACCAAAGGGCAGGGGTAGGGGTTATTCCCTTCAGCAGTACTTC
V: TRBV5-1; J: TRBJ1-5; D: .; size: .; CDR3: CASSFGAQGRGQPQHF; DNA: TGCGCCAGCAGCTTCGGGGCTCAGGGGCGAGGGCAGCCCCAGCATTTT
V: TRBV5-1; J: TRBJ2-7; D: TRBD2; size: medium-sized; CDR3: CASTMGTSVGEQYF; DNA: TGCGCCAGCACCATGGGGACTAGCGTGGGAGAGCAGTACTTC
V: TRBV27; J: TRBJ2-7; D: .; size: .; CDR3: CASSPRVVGGYEQYF; DNA: TGTGCCAGCAGTCCCCGAGTAGTGGGGGGCTACGAGCAGTACTTC
V: TRBV2; J: TRBJ1-3; D: TRBD1; size: .; CDR3: CASSDYRTGAGNTIYF; DNA: TGTGCCAGCAGTGATTATAGGACAGGCGCAGGAAACACCATATATTTT
V: TRBV6-5; J: TRBJ2-7; D: TRBD1; size: .; CDR3: CASSLPGQGREQYF; DNA: TGTGCCAGCAGTCTTCCGGGACAGGGGCGGGAGCAGTACTTC
V: TRBV30; J: TRBJ1-5; D: .; size: .; CDR3: CAWSARGQGSRNQPQHF; DNA: TGTGCCTGGAGTGCCCGGGGGCAGGGATCACGAAATCAGCCCCAGCATTTT
V: TRBV4-3; J: TRBJ1-5; D: TRBD1; size: .; CDR3: CASSQDRGTGLQPQHF; DNA: TGCGCCAGCAGCCAAGACAGGGGGACAGGGCTTCAGCCCCAGCATTTT
V: TRBV7-9; J: TRBJ1-1; D: .; size: .; CDR3: CASSLAAEAFF; DNA: TGTGCCAGCAGCTTAGCGGCTGAAGCTTTCTTT